The 5 T cell receptor beta chains reported below all come from one sample, sequenced in a study of persistence of HIV-infected CD4 T cells. No cognate antigen is known for these TCRs. The immunoSEQ assay was version 4, run in survey mode. Sequencing used immunoSEQ multiplex PCR; TCRdb keeps in-frame clones, though not all of them. The table has fewer than 15,000 clones, about 66% seen once. An overlapping HIV-1 Gag peptide pool stimulated these cells at 0.95 to 1 ug/peptide/mL. Sorting of responding CD4+ T cells relied on upregulated CD40 ligand together with CD69. Specimen: CD4+ T cells sorted from PBMCs after approximately 19-hour stimulation, collected from a patient who received antiretroviral therapy. All receptors come from an adult man with HIV who was CMV-seropositive.

The chain has TRBV7-2 and TRBJ1-4; no clear D gene. The CDR3 length is 15 residues. Trimming pared 6 bases from V and 8 bases from J, leaving 19 bases between. Germline V gene sequence: CDR1 SGHTA, CDR2 FQGNSA. The CDR3 sequence is CASSGSGREGEKLFF. Here the CDR3 DNA reads TGTGCCAGCAGTGGGTCGGGAAGAGAAGGAGAAAAACTGTTTTTT.

The chain combines TRBV27 with TRBJ1-5; D perhaps matches TRBD1 (6 bases). Trimming stripped 5 bases from V and 1 base from J, with 24 bases between. This CDR3 spans 19 amino acids. Germline CDR1 and CDR2: MNHEY and SMNVEV (reference sequence). The CDR3 sequence: CASSPRSKSEGVSNQPQHF. As DNA, the CDR3 is TGTGCCAGCAGTCCCCGTTCCAAATCCGAGGGGGTGAGCAATCAGCCCCAGCATTTT.

V and J are TRBV7-3 and TRBJ1-2, with D possibly TRBD1 on 5 matching bases. The V end lost 4 bases, the J end lost 4 bases, and 13 bases lay between the germline ends. The CDR3 spans 14 residues. Germline V lookup: CDR1 SGHTA, CDR2 FQGTGA. The CDR3 sequence: CASSSGGAIYGYTF. In nucleotides, the CDR3 is TGTGCCAGCAGCTCCGGGGGAGCGATCTATGGCTACACCTTC.

V is TRBV2 and J is TRBJ1-2; possible D gene TRBD1, 5 bases. The CDR3 totals 15 residues. The germline gives CDR1 SNHLY, CDR2 FYNNEI. V lost 7 bases and J lost 3, with 18 bases in between. Written as DNA, the CDR3 is TGTGCCAGCACCGACCCCGGGTGGGGGGACTATGGCTACACCTTC. Amino acids: CASTDPGWGDYGYTF.

This clone was seen more than once but under ten times. In DNA form, the CDR3 reads TGTGCCTCGAGGTCCGTGAGGGGCTACACCTTC. Its translation is CASRSVRGYTF. The V gene is TRBV6-4, the J gene TRBJ1-2, with D hard to call. Trimming shortened V by 11 bases and J by 8 bases, and 15 bases separated the two germline ends. Germline V gene data show CDR1 as MRHNA and CDR2 as SNTAGT. This CDR3 comprises 11 residues.